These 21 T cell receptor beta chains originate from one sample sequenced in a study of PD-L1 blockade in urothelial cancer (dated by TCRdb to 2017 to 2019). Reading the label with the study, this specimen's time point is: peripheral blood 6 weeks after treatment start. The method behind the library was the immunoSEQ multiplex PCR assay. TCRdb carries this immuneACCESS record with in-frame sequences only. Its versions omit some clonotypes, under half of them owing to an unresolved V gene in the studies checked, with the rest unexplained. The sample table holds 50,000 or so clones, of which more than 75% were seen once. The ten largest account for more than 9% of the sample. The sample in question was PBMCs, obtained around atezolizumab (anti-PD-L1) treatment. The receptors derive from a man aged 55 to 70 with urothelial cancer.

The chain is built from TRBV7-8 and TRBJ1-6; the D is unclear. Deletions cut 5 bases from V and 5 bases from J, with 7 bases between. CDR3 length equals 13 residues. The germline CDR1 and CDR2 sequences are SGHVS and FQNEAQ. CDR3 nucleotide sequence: TGTGCCAGCAGCCGACTGGATAATTCACCCCTCCACTTT. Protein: CASSRLDNSPLHF. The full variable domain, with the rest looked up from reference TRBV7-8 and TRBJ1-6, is GAGVSQSPRYKVAKRGQDVALRCDPISGHVSLFWYQQALGQGPEFLTYFQNEAQLDKSGLPSDRFFAERPEGSVSTLKIQRTQQEDSAVYLCASSRLDNSPLHFGNGTRLTVT.

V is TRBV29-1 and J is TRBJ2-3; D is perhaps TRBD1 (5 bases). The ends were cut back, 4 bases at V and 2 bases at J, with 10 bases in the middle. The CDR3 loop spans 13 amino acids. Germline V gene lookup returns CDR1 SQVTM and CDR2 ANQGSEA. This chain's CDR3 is CSVVQGTTDTQYF. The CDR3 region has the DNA TGCAGCGTTGTTCAGGGTACCACAGATACGCAGTATTTT.

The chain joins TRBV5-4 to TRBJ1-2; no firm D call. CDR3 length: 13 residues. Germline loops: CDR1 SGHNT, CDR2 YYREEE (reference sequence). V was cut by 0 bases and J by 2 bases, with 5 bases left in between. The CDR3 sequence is CASSLVQNYGYTF. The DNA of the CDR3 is TGTGCCAGCAGCTTGGTCCAGAACTATGGCTACACCTTC.

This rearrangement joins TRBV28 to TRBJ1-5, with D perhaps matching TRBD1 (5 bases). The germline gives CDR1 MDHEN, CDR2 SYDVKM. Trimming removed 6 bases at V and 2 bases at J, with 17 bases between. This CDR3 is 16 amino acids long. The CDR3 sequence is CASRAAGTGRNQPQHF. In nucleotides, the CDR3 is TGTGCCAGCAGGGCGGCGGGGACCGGTCGCAATCAGCCCCAGCATTTT.

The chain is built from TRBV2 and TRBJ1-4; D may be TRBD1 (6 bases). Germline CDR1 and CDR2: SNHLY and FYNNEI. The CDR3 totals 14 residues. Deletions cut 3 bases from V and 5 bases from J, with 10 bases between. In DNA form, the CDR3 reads TGTGCCAGCAGTGACAGGGGAGAGAATGAAAAACTGTTTTTT. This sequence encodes CASSDRGENEKLFF. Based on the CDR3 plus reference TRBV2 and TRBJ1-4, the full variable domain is EPEVTQTPSHQVTQMGQEVILRCVPISNHLYFYWYRQILGQKVEFLVSFYNNEISEKSEIFDDQFSVERPDGSNFTLKIRSTKLEDSAMYFCASSDRGENEKLFFGSGTQLSVL.

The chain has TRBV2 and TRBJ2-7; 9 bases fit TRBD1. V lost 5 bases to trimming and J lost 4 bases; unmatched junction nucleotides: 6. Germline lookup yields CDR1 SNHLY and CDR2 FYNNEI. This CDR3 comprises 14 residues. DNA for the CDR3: TGTGCCAGCAGTTACAGGGGGCGCGAGTACGAGCAGTACTTC. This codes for CASSYRGREYEQYF.

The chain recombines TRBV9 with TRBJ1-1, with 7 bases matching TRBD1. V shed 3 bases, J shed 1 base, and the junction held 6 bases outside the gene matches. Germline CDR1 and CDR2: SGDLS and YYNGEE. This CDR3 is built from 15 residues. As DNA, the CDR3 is TGTGCCAGCAGCGCCAACAGGGGACGGAACACTGAAGCTTTCTTT. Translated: CASSANRGRNTEAFF. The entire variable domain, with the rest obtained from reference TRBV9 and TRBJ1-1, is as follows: DSGVTQTPKHLITATGQRVTLRCSPRSGDLSVYWYQQSLDQGLQFLIQYYNGEERAKGNILERFSAQQFPDLHSELNLSSLELGDSALYFCASSANRGRNTEAFFGQGTRLTVV.

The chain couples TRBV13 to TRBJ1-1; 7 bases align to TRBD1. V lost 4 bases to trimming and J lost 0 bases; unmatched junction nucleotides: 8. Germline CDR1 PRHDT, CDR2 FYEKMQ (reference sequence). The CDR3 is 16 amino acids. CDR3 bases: TGTGCCAGCAGCTCCGGACAGGCGCTAATGAACACTGAAGCTTTCTTT. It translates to CASSSGQALMNTEAFF.

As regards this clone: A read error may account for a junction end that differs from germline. The chain's CDR3 is CASSSSGVVETQYF. The DNA for the CDR3 is TGTGCTAGCAGCTCCTCGGGGGTTGTTGAGACCCAGTACTTC. This rearrangement joins TRBV7-7 to TRBJ2-5, with TRBD2 as a possible D gene (6 bases). CDR3 length: 14 residues. Germline-derived CDR1 and CDR2 are SSHAT and FNYEAQ (reference sequence).

CDR3 region: CASSAGQGRETQYF. CDR3 nucleotide sequence: TGCGCCAGCAGCGCGGGACAGGGGAGAGAGACCCAGTACTTC. The J gene is TRBJ2-5, the V gene TRBV5-1; 10 bases fit TRBD1. The CDR3 loop spans 14 amino acids. V lost 4 bases, J lost 4 bases, and 4 bases stayed unmatched. Germline V gene data show CDR1 as SGHRS and CDR2 as YFSETQ. Full variable domain (missing parts from reference TRBV5-1 and TRBJ2-5): KAGVTQTPRYLIKTRGQQVTLSCSPISGHRSVSWYQQTPGQGLQFLFEYFSETQRNKGNFPGRFSGRQFSNSRSEMNVSTLELGDSALYLCASSAGQGRETQYFGPGTRLLVL.

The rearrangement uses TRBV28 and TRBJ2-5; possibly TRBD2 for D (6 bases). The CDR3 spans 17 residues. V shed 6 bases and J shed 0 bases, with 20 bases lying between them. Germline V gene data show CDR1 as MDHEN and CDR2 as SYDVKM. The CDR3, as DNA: TGTGCCAGCAGCCTCGATCGATCACGGGGGTACCAAGAGACCCAGTACTTC. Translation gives CASSLDRSRGYQETQYF. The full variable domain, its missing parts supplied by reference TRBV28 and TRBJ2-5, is DVKVTQSSRYLVKRTGEKVFLECVQDMDHENMFWYRQDPGLGLRLIYFSYDVKMKEKGDIPEGYSVSREKKERFSLILESASTNQTSMYLCASSLDRSRGYQETQYFGPGTRLLVL.

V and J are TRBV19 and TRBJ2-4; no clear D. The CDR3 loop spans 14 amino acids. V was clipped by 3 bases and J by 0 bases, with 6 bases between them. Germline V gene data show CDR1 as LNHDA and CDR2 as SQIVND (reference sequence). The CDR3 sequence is CASSMSLAKNIQYF. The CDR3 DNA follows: TGTGCCAGTAGTATGAGCTTAGCCAAAAACATTCAGTACTTC.

The CDR3: CASSLTGGKNNSPLHF. In nucleotides, the CDR3 is TGTGCCAGTAGTTTAACAGGGGGCAAGAATAATTCACCCCTCCACTTT. This chain uses TRBV19 with TRBJ1-6; 9 nucleotides match TRBD1. This CDR3 comprises 16 residues. The J segment lost 5 bases and the V segment lost 5 bases, leaving 7 bases of the junction unmatched. The germline CDR1 and CDR2 sequences are LNHDA and SQIVND (reference sequence). The whole variable domain, remainder taken from reference TRBV19 and TRBJ1-6, is DGGITQSPKYLFRKEGQNVTLSCEQNLNHDAMYWYRQDPGQGLRLIYYSQIVNDFQKGDIAEGYSVSREKKESFPLTVTSAQKNPTAFYLCASSLTGGKNNSPLHFGNGTRLTVT.

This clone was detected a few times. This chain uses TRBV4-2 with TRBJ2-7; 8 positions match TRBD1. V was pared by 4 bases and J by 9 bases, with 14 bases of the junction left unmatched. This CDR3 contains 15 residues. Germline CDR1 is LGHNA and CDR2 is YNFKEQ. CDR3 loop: CASSREDTGGTGQYF. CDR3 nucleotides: TGTGCCAGCAGCCGGGAGGATACAGGGGGAACGGGGCAGTACTTC.

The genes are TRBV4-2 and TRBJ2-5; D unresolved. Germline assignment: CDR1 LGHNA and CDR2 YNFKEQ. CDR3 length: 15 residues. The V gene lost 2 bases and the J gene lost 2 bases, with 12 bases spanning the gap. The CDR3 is CASSQTPRRQETQYF. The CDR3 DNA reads TGTGCCAGCAGCCAAACTCCTCGCAGGCAAGAGACCCAGTACTTC.

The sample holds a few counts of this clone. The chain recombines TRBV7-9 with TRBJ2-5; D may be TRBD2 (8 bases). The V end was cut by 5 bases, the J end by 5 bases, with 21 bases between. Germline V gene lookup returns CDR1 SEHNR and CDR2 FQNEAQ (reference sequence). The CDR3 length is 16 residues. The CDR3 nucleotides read TGTGCCAGCAGCCCAGAGGGGGCGGGGGGTCGTGAGACCCAGTACTTC. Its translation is CASSPEGAGGRETQYF.

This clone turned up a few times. CDR3 loop: CAWSSGQDNSPLHF. CDR3 in DNA: TGTGCCTGGAGTTCGGGACAGGACAATTCACCCCTCCACTTT. This chain connects TRBV30 to TRBJ1-6; 8 nucleotides agree with TRBD1. Germline lookup yields CDR1 GTSNPN and CDR2 SVGIG (reference sequence). The CDR3 extends over 14 amino acids. V lost 2 bases and J lost 7; bases outside the gene matches: 4.

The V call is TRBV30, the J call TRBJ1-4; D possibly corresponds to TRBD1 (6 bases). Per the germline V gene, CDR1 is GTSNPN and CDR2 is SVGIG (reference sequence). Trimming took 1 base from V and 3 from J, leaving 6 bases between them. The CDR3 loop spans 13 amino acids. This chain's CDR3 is CAWSGGPNEKLFF. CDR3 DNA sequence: TGTGCCTGGAGTGGGGGGCCTAATGAAAAACTGTTTTTT.

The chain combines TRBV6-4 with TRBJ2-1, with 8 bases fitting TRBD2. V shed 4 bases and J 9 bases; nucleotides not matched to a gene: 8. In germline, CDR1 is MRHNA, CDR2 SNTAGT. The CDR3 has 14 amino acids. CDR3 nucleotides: TGTGCCAGCAGTGTCGGGGGGGCCCAAACTGAGCAGTTCTTC. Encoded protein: CASSVGGAQTEQFF.

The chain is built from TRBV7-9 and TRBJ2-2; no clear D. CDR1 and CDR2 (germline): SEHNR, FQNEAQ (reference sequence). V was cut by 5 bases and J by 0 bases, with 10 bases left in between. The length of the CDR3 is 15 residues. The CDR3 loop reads CASSPIRANTGELFF. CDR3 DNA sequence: TGTGCCAGCAGCCCGATTAGAGCGAACACCGGGGAGCTGTTTTTT. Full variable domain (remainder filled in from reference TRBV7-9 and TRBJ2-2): DTGVSQNPRHKITKRGQNVTFRCDPISEHNRLYWYRQTLGQGPEFLTYFQNEAQLEKSRLLSDRFSAERPKGSFSTLEIQRTEQGDSAMYLCASSPIRANTGELFFGEGSRLTVL.

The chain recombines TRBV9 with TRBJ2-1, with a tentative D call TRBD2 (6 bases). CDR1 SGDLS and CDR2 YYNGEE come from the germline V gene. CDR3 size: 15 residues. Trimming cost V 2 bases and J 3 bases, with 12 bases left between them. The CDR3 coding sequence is TGTGCCAGCAGCGTTGGCGGGGAAAACTACAATGAGCAGTTCTTC. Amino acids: CASSVGGENYNEQFF.